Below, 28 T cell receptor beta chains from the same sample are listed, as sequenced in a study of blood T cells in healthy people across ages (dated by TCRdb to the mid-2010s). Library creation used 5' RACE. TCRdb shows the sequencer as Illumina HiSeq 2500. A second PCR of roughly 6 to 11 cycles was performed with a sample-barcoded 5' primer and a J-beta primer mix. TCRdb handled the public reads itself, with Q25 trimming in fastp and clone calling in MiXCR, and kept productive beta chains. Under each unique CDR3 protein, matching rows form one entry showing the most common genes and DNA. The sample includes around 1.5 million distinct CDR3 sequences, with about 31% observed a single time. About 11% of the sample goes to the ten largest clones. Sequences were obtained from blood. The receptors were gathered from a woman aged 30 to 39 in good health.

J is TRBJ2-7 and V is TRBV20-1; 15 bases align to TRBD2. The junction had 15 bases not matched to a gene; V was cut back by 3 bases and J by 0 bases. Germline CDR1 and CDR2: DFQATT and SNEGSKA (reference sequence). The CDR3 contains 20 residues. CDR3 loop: CSARGEPGLAGGLSSYEQYF. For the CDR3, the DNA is TGCAGTGCTAGGGGGGAACCGGGACTAGCGGGGGGCCTAAGCTCCTACGAGCAGTACTTC.

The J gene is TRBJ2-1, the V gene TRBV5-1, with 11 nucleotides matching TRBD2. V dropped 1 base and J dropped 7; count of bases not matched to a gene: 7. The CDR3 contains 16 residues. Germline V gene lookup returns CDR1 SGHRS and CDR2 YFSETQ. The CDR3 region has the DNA TGCGCCAGCAGCTTGCTTCCCCGGACTAGCGGGAATGAGCAGTTCTTC. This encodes CASSLLPRTSGNEQFF. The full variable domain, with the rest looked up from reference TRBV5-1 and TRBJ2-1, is KAGVTQTPRYLIKTRGQQVTLSCSPISGHRSVSWYQQTPGQGLQFLFEYFSETQRNKGNFPGRFSGRQFSNSRSEMNVSTLELGDSALYLCASSLLPRTSGNEQFFGPGTRLTVL.

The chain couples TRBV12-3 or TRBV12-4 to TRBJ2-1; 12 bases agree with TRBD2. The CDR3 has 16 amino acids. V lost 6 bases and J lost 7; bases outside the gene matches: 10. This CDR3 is CASSSIRLAGANEQFF. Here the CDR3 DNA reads TGTGCCAGCAGCTCTATTAGACTAGCGGGAGCTAATGAGCAGTTCTTC.

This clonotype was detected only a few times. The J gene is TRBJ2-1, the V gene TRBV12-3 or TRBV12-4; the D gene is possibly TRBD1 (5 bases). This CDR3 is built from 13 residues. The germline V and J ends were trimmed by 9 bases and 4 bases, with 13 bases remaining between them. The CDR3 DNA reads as TGTGCCAGTTTGGCAGGGCCTTACAATGAGCAGTTCTTC. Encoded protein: CASLAGPYNEQFF.

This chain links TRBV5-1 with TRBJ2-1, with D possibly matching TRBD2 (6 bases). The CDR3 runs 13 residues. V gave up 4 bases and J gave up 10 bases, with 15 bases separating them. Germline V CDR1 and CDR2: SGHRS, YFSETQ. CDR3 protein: CASSPGLTVEQFF. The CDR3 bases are TGCGCCAGCAGCCCGGGACTCACCGTGGAGCAGTTCTTC.

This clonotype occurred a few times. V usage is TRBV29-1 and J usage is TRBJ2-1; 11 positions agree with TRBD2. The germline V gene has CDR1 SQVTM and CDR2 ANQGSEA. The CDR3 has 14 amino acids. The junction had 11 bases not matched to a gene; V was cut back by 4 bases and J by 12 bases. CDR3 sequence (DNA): TGCAGCGTTGGTTTTAGCGGGGGGGCCGTAGGGCAGTTCTTC. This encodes CSVGFSGGAVGQFF.

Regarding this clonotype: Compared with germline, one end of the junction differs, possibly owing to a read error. This CDR3 reads CASSQDPSGGATNERFF. CDR3 DNA: TGCGCCAGCAGCCAAGATCCGAGCGGGGGGGCAACGAATGAGCGGTTCTTC. The chain uses TRBV4-1 and TRBJ2-1; 10 bases fit TRBD2. The CDR3 has 17 residues. Germline V gives CDR1 MGHRA, CDR2 YSYEKL.

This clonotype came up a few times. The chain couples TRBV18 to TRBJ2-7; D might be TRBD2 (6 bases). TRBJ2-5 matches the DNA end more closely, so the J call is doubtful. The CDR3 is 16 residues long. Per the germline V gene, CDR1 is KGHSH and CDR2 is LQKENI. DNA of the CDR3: TGTGCCAGCTCCCCAGGACTTCGGGGGACCGCGGAGACCCAGTACTTC. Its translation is CASSPGLRGTAETQYF.

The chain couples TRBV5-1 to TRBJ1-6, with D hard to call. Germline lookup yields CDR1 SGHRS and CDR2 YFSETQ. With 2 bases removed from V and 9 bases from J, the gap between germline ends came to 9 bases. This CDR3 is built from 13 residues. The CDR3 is CASSFGGRSPLHF. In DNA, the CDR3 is TGCGCCAGCAGCTTTGGAGGGCGTTCACCCCTCCACTTT.

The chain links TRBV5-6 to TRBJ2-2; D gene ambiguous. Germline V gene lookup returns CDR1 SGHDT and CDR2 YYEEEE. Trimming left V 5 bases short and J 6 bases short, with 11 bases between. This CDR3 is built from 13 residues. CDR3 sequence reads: CASSNLVSGELFF. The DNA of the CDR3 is TGTGCCAGCAGTAATCTTGTCTCCGGGGAGCTGTTTTTT.

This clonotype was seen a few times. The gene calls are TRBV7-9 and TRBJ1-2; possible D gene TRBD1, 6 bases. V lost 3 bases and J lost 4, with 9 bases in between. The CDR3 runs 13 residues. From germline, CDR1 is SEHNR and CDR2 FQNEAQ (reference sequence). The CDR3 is CASSFADSYGYTF. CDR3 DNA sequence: TGTGCCAGCAGCTTTGCGGACAGCTATGGCTACACCTTC.

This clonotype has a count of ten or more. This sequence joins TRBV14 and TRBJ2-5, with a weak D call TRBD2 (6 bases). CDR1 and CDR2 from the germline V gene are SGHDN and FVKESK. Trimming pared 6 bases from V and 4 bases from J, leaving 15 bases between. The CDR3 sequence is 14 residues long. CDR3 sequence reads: CASSQLTSRETQYF. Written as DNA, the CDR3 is TGTGCCAGCAGTCAGCTCACTAGCCGAGAGACCCAGTACTTC.

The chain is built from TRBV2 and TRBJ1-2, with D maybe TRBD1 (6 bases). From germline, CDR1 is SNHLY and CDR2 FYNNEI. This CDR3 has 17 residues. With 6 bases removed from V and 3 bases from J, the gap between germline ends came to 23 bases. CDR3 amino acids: CASSSITRQDVDYGYTF. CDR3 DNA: TGTGCCAGCAGCTCCATAACCAGACAGGACGTCGACTATGGCTACACCTTC.

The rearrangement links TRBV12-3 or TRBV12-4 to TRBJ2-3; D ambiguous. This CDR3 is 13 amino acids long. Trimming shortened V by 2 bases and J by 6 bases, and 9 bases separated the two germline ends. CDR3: CASSLWVPDTQYF. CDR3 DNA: TGTGCCAGCAGTTTATGGGTACCGGATACGCAGTATTTT.

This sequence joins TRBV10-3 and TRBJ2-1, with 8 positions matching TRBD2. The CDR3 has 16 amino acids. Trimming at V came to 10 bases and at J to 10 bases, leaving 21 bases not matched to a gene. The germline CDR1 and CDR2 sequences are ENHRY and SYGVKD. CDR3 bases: TGTGCCACCAGATCCTATAGCGGGGCGGCGGCTGGGGAGCAGTTCTTC. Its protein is CATRSYSGAAAGEQFF.

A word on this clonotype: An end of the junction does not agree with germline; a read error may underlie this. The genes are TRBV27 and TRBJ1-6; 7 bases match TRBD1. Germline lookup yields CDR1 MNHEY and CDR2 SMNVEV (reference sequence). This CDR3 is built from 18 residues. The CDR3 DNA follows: TGTGCCAGCAGTTTACGGGTTTATAAGGGACAGTATAGTTCACCCCTCCACTTT. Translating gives CASSLRVYKGQYSSPLHF.

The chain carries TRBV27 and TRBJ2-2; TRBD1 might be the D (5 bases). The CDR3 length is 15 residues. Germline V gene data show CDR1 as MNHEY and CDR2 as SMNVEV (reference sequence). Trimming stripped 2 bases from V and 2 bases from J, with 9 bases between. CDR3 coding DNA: TGTGCCAGCAGTTTAACCAGGGCCAACACCGGGGAGCTGTTTTTT. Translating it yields CASSLTRANTGELFF.

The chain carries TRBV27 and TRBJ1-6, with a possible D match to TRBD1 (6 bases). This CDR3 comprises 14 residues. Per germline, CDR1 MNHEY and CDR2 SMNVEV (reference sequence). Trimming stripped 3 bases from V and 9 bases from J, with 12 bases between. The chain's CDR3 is CASSLMGAPSPLHF. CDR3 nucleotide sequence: TGTGCCAGCAGTTTGATGGGGGCCCCTTCACCCCTCCACTTT.

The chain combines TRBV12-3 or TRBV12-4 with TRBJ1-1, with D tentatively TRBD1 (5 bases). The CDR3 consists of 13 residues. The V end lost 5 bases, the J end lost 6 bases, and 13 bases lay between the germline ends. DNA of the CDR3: TGTGCCAGCAGTCCGGGGCCGGCGGCTGAAGCTTTCTTT. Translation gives CASSPGPAAEAFF.

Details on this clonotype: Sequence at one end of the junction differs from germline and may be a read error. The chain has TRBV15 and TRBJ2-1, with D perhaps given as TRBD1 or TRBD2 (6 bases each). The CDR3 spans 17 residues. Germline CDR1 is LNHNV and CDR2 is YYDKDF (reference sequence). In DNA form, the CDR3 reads TGTGTCACCAGCAGAGATCTGGAGGGGACACTCTACAATGAGCAGTTCTTC. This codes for CVTSRDLEGTLYNEQFF.

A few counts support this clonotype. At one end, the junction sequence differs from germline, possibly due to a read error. The CDR3 DNA is TGCACCAGCAGCTTACGGGGGGGCGAATACAATGAGCAGTTCTTC. This encodes CTSSLRGGEYNEQFF. The rearrangement uses TRBV5-1 and TRBJ2-1; 8 positions match TRBD2. The germline V gene has CDR1 SGHRS and CDR2 YFSETQ. The CDR3 sequence is 15 residues long.

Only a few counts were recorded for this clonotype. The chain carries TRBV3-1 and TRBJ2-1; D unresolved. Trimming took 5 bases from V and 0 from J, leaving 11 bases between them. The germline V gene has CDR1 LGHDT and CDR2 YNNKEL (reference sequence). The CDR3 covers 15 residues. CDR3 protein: CASSDKTVSYNEQFF. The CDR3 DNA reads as TGTGCCAGCAGCGACAAGACGGTCTCCTACAATGAGCAGTTCTTC.

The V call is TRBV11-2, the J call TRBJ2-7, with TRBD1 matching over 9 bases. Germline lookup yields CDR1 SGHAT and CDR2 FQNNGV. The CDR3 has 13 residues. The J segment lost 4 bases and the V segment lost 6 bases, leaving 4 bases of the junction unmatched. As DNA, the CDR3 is TGTGCCAGCAGTGGGGACAGGGAGTACGAGCAGTACTTC. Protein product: CASSGDREYEQYF.

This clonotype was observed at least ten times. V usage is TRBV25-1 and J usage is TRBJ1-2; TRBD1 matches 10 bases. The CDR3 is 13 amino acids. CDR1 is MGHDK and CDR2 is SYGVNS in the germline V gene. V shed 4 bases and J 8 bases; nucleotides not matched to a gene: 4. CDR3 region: CASSVGQGGGYTF. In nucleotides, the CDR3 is TGTGCCAGCAGTGTTGGACAGGGGGGGGGCTACACCTTC.

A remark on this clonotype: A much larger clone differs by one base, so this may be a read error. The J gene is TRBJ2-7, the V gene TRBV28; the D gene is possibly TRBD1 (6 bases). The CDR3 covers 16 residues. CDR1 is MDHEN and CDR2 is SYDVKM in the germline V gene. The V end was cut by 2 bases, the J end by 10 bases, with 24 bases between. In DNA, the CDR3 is TGTGCCAGCAGTTTAAGGGGCAGGGGCCCTCAAGAGGCCCAGTACTTC. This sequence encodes CASSLRGRGPQEAQYF.

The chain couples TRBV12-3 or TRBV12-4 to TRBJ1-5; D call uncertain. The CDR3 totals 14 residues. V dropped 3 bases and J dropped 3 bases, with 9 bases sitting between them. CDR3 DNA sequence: TGTGCCAGCAGTTTGAGGCTGATCAATCAGCCCCAGCATTTT. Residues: CASSLRLINQPQHF.

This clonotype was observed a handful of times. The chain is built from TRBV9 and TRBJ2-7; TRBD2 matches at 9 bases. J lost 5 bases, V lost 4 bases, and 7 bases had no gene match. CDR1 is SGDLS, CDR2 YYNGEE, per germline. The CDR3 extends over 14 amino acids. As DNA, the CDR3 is TGTGCCAGCAGCCCAGCGGGAGGAGCGCACGAGCAGTACTTC. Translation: CASSPAGGAHEQYF.

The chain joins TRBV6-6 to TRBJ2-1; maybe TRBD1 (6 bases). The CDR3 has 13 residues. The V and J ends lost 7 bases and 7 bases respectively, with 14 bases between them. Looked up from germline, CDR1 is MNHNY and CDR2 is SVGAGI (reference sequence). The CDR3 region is CASTIGQPNEQFF. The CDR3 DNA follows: TGTGCCAGCACCATCGGACAGCCAAATGAGCAGTTCTTC.